This is a list of T cell receptor beta chains from one sample in a study of OX40 agonist ivuxolimab in advanced cancers. TCRdb's table, derived via immunoSEQ multiplex PCR, lists solely in-frame clones and lacks some. The sample shows 7,000 or so clones, over 60% of them seen only once. This specimen consisted of CD4+ or CD8+ T cells sorted from blood, obtained in a trial of the OX40 agonist ivuxolimab. These receptors were obtained from an adult with an advanced solid tumor such as melanoma, head and neck, liver or kidney cancer. Both conserved end residues are part of each CDR3. Fields, in order: J gene, D gene, clone size, V gene, CDR3 length, CDR3 DNA, CDR3 protein. A D gene is named only where the DNA matches it firmly. For some rows the clone size is stated as once, few or many, or as a class when expanded; others skip it.

>TRBJ2-2|.|medium-sized|TRBV7-9|12
TGTGCCAGCAGCTTAGACACCGGGGAGCTGTTTTTT
CASSLDTGELFF
>TRBJ2-7|TRBD2|.|TRBV6-6|12
TGTGCCAGCATTGCGGGGGAGGGCGAGCAGTACTTC
CASIAGEGEQYF
>TRBJ1-5|.|.|TRBV4-3|14
TGCGCCAGCAGCCAAGATTGGGGAGACCAGCCCCAGCATTTT
CASSQDWGDQPQHF
>TRBJ2-3|.|.|TRBV6-5|14
TGTGCCAGCAGTTACCGCTCCCGCACAGATACGCAGTATTTT
CASSYRSRTDTQYF
>TRBJ2-1|.|once|TRBV27|15
TGTGCCAGCAGTTGGAGACTTCCAAATGTTAATGAGCAGTTCTTC
CASSWRLPNVNEQFF
>TRBJ1-4|.|medium-sized|TRBV15|15
TGTGCCACCAGCAGAGGCCCGGCAGGGGACGAAAAACTGTTTTTT
CATSRGPAGDEKLFF
>TRBJ2-3|TRBD2|medium-sized|TRBV10-3|15
TGTGCCACGGGGACTAGCGGGAGGGCCACAGATACGCAGTATTTT
CATGTSGRATDTQYF
>TRBJ2-5|.|.|TRBV6-5|14
TGTGCCAGCAGTCGCAATCTAGGGCAAGAGACCCAGTACTTC
CASSRNLGQETQYF
>TRBJ2-6|.|.|TRBV21-1|17
TGTGCCAGCAGCAAAGGATGGCAGAGCTCTGGGGCCAACGTCCTGACTTTC
CASSKGWQSSGANVLTF
>TRBJ2-3|.|.|TRBV7-2|11
TGTGCCAGCAGCTTCACAGATACGCAGTATTTT
CASSFTDTQYF
>TRBJ2-1|TRBD1|.|TRBV7-9|14
TGTGCCAGCAGCACCCCGGGACAGGGGAAGGAGAAGTTCTTC
CASSTPGQGKEKFF